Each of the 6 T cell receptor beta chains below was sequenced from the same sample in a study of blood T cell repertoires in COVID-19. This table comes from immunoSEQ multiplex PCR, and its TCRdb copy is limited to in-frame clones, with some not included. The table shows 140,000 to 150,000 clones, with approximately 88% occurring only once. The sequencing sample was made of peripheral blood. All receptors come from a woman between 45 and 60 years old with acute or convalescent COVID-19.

The CDR3 here is CASSLDKNTEAFF. The CDR3 nucleotides read TGTGCCAGCAGCCTTGACAAGAACACTGAAGCTTTCTTT. The chain joins TRBV5-4 to TRBJ1-1, with D unclear. The V gene lost 4 bases and the J gene lost 1 base, with 8 bases spanning the gap. Germline assignment: CDR1 SGHNT and CDR2 YYREEE (reference sequence). This CDR3 has 13 amino acids.

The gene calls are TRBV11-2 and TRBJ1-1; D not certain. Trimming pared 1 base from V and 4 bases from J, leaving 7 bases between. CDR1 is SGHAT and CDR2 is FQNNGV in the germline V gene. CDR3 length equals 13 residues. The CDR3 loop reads CASSLGAGTEAFF. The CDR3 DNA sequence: TGTGCCAGCAGCTTAGGGGCAGGCACTGAAGCTTTCTTT.

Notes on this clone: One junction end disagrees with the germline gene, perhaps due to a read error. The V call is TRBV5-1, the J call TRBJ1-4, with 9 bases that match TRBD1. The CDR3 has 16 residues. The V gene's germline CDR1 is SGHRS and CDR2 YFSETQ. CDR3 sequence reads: CASSTLGQGINEKLVF. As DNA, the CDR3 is TGCGCCAGCAGCACCCTAGGACAGGGGATAAATGAAAAATTGGTTTTT.

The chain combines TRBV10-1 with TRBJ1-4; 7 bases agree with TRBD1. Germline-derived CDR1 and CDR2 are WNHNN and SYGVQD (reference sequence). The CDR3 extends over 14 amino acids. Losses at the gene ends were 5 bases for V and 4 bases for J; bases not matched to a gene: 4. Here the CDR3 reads CASSPGTVNEKLFF. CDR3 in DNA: TGCGCCAGCAGTCCCGGGACAGTTAATGAAAAACTGTTTTTT.

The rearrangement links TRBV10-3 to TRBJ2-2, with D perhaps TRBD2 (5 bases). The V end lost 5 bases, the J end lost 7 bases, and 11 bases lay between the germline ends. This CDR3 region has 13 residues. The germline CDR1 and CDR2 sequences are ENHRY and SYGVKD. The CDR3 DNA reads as TGTGCCATCAGTAGACTAATGCGCGGGGAGCTGTTTTTT. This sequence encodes CAISRLMRGELFF.

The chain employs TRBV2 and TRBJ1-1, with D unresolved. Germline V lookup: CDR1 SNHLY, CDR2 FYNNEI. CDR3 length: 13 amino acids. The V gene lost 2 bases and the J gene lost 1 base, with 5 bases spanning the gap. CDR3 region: CASSESGNTEAFF. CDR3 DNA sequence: TGTGCCAGCAGTGAATCGGGGAACACTGAAGCTTTCTTT.